These 3 T cell receptor beta chains were sequenced from one sample in a study of human T cells and chemical hapten exposure. Time point denoted: pre-sensitization, week 0. Stated treatment: therapeutic diphenylcyclopropenone sensitization with weekly scalp DPC. MiXCR was run by TCRdb on the RACE reads, yielding one entry per CDR3 protein. The sample records over 55,000 distinct CDR3 sequences, 9.9% being singletons. This sample comprised whole blood, obtained in connection with sensitization to the hapten diphenylcyclopropenone (DPC). These receptor sequences come from a man aged 40-49 years with alopecia areata. Some clones in this sample may be carry-over from other donors' samples.

This clonotype was seen repeatedly, ten times or more. The CDR3 DNA sequence: TGTGCCAGCACCACTGGGGTGGGCCCCAACAATGAGCAGTTCTTC. This codes for CASTTGVGPNNEQFF. The chain uses TRBV28 and TRBJ2-1; D ambiguous. Trimming removed 7 bases from V and 5 bases from J, with 18 bases in between. In germline, CDR1 is MDHEN, CDR2 SYDVKM. The CDR3 loop spans 15 amino acids.

This clonotype has just a few counts. The gene calls are TRBV20-1 and TRBJ2-7; 14 bases map to TRBD2. V was clipped by 6 bases and J by 2 bases; unmatched bases: 12. Germline loops: CDR1 DFQATT, CDR2 SNEGSKA (reference sequence). There are 17 residues in the CDR3. CDR3 residues: CSAAGLAGVRKTYEQYF. In nucleotides, the CDR3 is TGCAGTGCAGCGGGACTAGCGGGAGTCCGTAAGACCTACGAGCAGTACTTC.

The table lists this clonotype with a few counts. The chain joins TRBV6-2 or TRBV6-3 to TRBJ2-7; no clear D. The V end lost 0 bases, the J end lost 4 bases, and 7 bases lay between the germline ends. The CDR3 has 13 amino acids. The V gene's germline CDR1 is MNHEY and CDR2 SVGEGT. CDR3 bases: TGTGCCAGCAGTTACTCGTCAGAATACGAGCAGTACTTC. Translated: CASSYSSEYEQYF.